Below, one TCR beta chain is given with its context. The germline CDR1 and CDR2 sequences are MNHEY and SMNVEV (reference sequence). V lost 6 bases and J 11 bases, leaving 11 bases between the germline ends. This CDR3 has 11 residues. This specimen comes from a study of blood T cells in healthy people across ages. A second PCR of about 7 to 12 cycles used a sample-barcoded 5' primer and a J-beta primer mix. TCRdb processed the 5' RACE reads anew with MiXCR; each CDR3 protein has one entry. The sample lists 800,000 to 950,000 distinct CDR3 sequences; almost 30% were seen once. This same sample was also taken into another study, of T cells of mothers and their children. That source reports: A few healthy Caucasian mothers served as donors, and their six children did as well.

The V call is TRBV27, the J call TRBJ2-1; D unclear. The clonotype was recovered from a woman between 35 and 50 years old in good health. Sequencing used blood. The CDR3, as DNA: TGTGCCAGCAGCTGGGGATTAAAGCAGTTCTTC. Amino acid sequence: CASSWGLKQFF.